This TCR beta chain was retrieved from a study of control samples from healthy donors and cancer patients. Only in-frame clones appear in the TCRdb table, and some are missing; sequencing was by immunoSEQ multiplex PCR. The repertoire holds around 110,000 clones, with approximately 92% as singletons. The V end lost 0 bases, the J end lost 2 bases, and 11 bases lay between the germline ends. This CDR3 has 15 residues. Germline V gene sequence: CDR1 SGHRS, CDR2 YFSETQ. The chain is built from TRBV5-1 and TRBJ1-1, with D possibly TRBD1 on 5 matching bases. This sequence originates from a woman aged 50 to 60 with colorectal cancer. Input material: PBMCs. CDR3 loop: CASSLVGGINTEAFF. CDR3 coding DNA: TGCGCCAGCAGCTTGGTGGGGGGTATCAACACTGAAGCTTTCTTT.